This TCR beta chain originates from a study of lymphopenia after photon versus proton radiotherapy. The study's findings and limits: Oligoclonal CD8+ Temra expansion after nadir drove photon patients' diversity drop. Better survival with proton therapy was suggested as possible, not demonstrated.

About this clone: Its antigen remains unknown.

Assay: immunoSEQ multiplex PCR; the TCRdb copy retains only in-frame clones and omits some. The sample consists of more than 35,000 clones, more than 75% of them appearing once. This CDR3 is 13 amino acids long. The germline gives CDR1 LNHDA, CDR2 SQIVND (reference sequence). Trimming pared 6 bases from V and 8 bases from J, leaving 16 bases between. This sequence joins TRBV19 and TRBJ1-1; possibly TRBD1 for D (5 bases). Sequenced material: peripheral blood, taken from a patient treated with photon-based radiotherapy. The receptor's source is a man between 45 and 60 years old with gastric cancer. CDR3 in DNA: TGTGCCAGTAGCAGAACCGGGGGACTGGAAGCTTTCTTT. It encodes CASSRTGGLEAFF.